The 15 T cell receptor beta chains below come from one sample, sequenced in a study of blood T cell repertoires in COVID-19. Data came from immunoSEQ multiplex PCR; TCRdb stores just in-frame clones and leaves some out. The repertoire includes approximately 150,000 clones, under 85% of them detected once, and about 8.7% sits in the top ten. The sequenced material came from peripheral blood. The receptor set was obtained from a man aged 50 to 60 with active or convalescent COVID-19.

This sequence joins TRBV7-3 and TRBJ2-1; TRBD2 agrees at 15 bases. The length of the CDR3 is 18 residues. The V gene's germline CDR1 is SGHTA and CDR2 FQGTGA. The junction had 12 bases not matched to a gene; V was cut back by 5 bases and J by 7 bases. CDR3 in DNA: TGTGCCAGCAGCCCAAGGACTAGCGGGAGGGCCAGAGTGAATGAGCAGTTCTTC. Its protein product is CASSPRTSGRARVNEQFF.

V usage is TRBV4-1 and J usage is TRBJ2-1; TRBD2 agrees at 9 bases. The CDR3 has 18 residues. V was clipped by 0 bases and J by 4 bases; unmatched bases: 10. The germline gives CDR1 MGHRA, CDR2 YSYEKL. CDR3: CASSQEGSGSRWYNEQFF. The CDR3 nucleotides are TGCGCCAGCAGCCAAGAAGGTAGCGGGAGTCGATGGTACAATGAGCAGTTCTTC.

The chain combines TRBV12-2 with TRBJ2-1; whether TRBD2, the table's D call, matches the DNA was not checked. TRBV12-2 is a recognized pseudogene. CDR3 size: 15 residues. The chain's CDR3 is CASRLAGLANNEQFF. DNA for the CDR3: TGTGCAAGTCGCTTAGCCGGACTAGCGAATAATGAGCAGTTCTTC.

The chain uses TRBV21-1 and TRBJ2-3; the DNA was not compared with TRBD1, the D call given in the table. TRBV21-1 is flagged as a pseudogene. This CDR3 contains 13 residues. Written as DNA, the CDR3 is TGTGCCAGCAGTGGGGGCCTCACAAATACGCAGTATTTT. It specifies CASSGGLTNTQYF.

This clone occurred a few times. The chain joins TRBV19 to TRBJ1-4; TRBD1 matches 11 bases. CDR3 length: 15 amino acids. CDR1 LNHDA and CDR2 SQIVND come from the germline V gene (reference sequence). In DNA form, the CDR3 reads TGTGCGGCGGGGACAGGGGGAGCTACTAATGAAAAACTGTTTTTT. Its protein is CAAGTGGATNEKLFF. The complete variable domain, with remaining parts taken from reference TRBV19 and TRBJ1-4, reads DGGITQSPKYLFRKEGQNVTLSCEQNLNHDAMYWYRQDPGQGLRLIYYSQIVNDFQKGDIAEGYSVSREKKESFPLTVTSAQKNPTAFYLCAAGTGGATNEKLFFGSGTQLSVL.

The chain uses TRBV7-3 and TRBJ2-7, with 10 positions matching TRBD1. From germline, CDR1 is SGHTA and CDR2 FQGTGA. CDR3 length equals 17 residues. The V and J ends lost 4 bases and 4 bases, in that order; junction bases with no gene match: 13. In DNA, the CDR3 is TGTGCCAGCAGCTCCTCCTTACCGGGACAGGGGAATTACGAGCAGTACTTC. Translating gives CASSSSLPGQGNYEQYF.

This rearrangement joins TRBV5-1 to TRBJ1-2, with D possibly TRBD1 on 6 matching bases. Germline V CDR1 and CDR2: SGHRS, YFSETQ. The CDR3 has 15 residues. The V end lost 0 bases, the J end lost 4 bases, and 13 bases lay between the germline ends. CDR3 nucleotide sequence: TGCGCCAGCAGCTTGGGACAGGCTAACTTCTATGGCTACACCTTC. Amino acid sequence: CASSLGQANFYGYTF.

The CDR3 nucleotides are TGTGCCAGTGAGGCAGGGTGGGCCACTGAAGCTTTCTTT. This sequence encodes CASEAGWATEAFF. This chain uses TRBV19 with TRBJ1-1, with D possibly TRBD1 on 5 matching bases. Germline-derived CDR1 and CDR2 are LNHDA and SQIVND (reference sequence). Trimming removed 8 bases from V and 4 bases from J, with 14 bases in between. The CDR3 covers 13 residues.

The chain uses TRBV2 and TRBJ2-1; D is perhaps TRBD2 (6 bases). The CDR3 is made up of 16 amino acids. CDR1 SNHLY and CDR2 FYNNEI come from the germline V gene. V lost 2 bases, J lost 4 bases, and 15 bases lay in between. The CDR3 spells CASSETSSAIYNEQFF. CDR3 DNA sequence: TGTGCCAGCAGTGAAACTAGCTCGGCGATTTACAATGAGCAGTTCTTC.

The gene calls are TRBV9 and TRBJ2-1; TRBD2 matches 8 bases. Per germline, CDR1 SGDLS and CDR2 YYNGEE. V lost 0 bases to trimming and J lost 2 bases; unmatched junction nucleotides: 1. The CDR3 has 15 residues. The CDR3 is CASSVEAGAYNEQFF. The CDR3 DNA reads TGTGCCAGCAGCGTAGAAGCGGGAGCCTACAATGAGCAGTTCTTC.

This clone was seen a few times. The CDR3 spells CASSPLAGAFNEQFF. CDR3 sequence (DNA): TGTGCCAGCAGCCCACTAGCGGGAGCATTCAATGAGCAGTTCTTC. The rearrangement links TRBV11-2 to TRBJ2-1; 11 bases fit TRBD2. The V gene end was trimmed by 5 bases and the J gene end by 6 bases; junction bases not matched to a gene: 6. Germline V gives CDR1 SGHAT, CDR2 FQNNGV. This CDR3 is 15 amino acids long.

The chain links TRBV7-2 to TRBJ2-7, with TRBD2 matching over 12 bases. Germline loops: CDR1 SGHTA, CDR2 FQGNSA. The CDR3 is 16 amino acids. V lost 5 bases, J lost 3 bases, and 8 bases stayed unmatched. The CDR3 region is CASSPSRTSGNYEQYF. CDR3 sequence (DNA): TGTGCCAGCAGCCCCTCCCGGACTAGCGGGAACTACGAGCAGTACTTC. Filled out from reference TRBV7-2 and TRBJ2-7, the complete variable domain reads GAGVSQSPSNKVTEKGKDVELRCDPISGHTALYWYRQSLGQGLEFLIYFQGNSAPDKSGLPSDRFSAERTGGSVSTLTIQRTQQEDSAVYLCASSPSRTSGNYEQYFGPGTRLTVT.

The genes are TRBV19 and TRBJ1-5; TRBD1 is a possible D gene (5 bases). The CDR3 loop spans 12 amino acids. With 7 bases removed from V and 5 bases from J, the gap between germline ends came to 9 bases. Germline values: CDR1 LNHDA, CDR2 SQIVND (reference sequence). In nucleotides, the CDR3 is TGTGCCAGTATTCAGGGCGATCAGCCCCAGCATTTT. Its protein product is CASIQGDQPQHF.

CDR3 in amino acids: CAWNLGDSNQPQHF. The CDR3 DNA follows: TGTGCCTGGAACCTAGGGGATAGCAATCAGCCCCAGCATTTT. The chain combines TRBV30 with TRBJ1-5; D may be TRBD1 (5 bases). The CDR3 totals 14 residues. Trimming took 4 bases from V and 0 from J, leaving 10 bases between them. CDR1 is GTSNPN and CDR2 is SVGIG in the germline V gene (reference sequence).

The rearrangement links TRBV10-3 to TRBJ1-2; the D gene is possibly TRBD1 (5 bases). The CDR3 length is 15 residues. In germline, CDR1 is ENHRY, CDR2 SYGVKD. The V end was cut by 3 bases, the J end by 3 bases, with 14 bases between. DNA for the CDR3: TGTGCCATCAGTGATTCGGCAGGGAGGGACTATGGCTACACCTTC. This translates into CAISDSAGRDYGYTF.